The 27 T cell receptor beta chains in this list originate from one sample, sequenced in a study of T cells after yellow fever vaccination. TCRdb recomputed calls from the 5' RACE reads with MiXCR, one row per CDR3 protein. The sample holds approximately 450,000 distinct CDR3 sequences, about 17% seen once. The source material was PBMCs, sampled before the yellow fever booster vaccination. Receptor source: a man younger than 30 who received the YFV17D yellow fever vaccine.

This clonotype has just a few counts. The chain joins TRBV5-1 to TRBJ1-4; D gene unclear. Trimming stripped 1 base from V and 0 bases from J, with 16 bases between. The CDR3 is made up of 18 amino acids. The germline V gene has CDR1 SGHRS and CDR2 YFSETQ. DNA of the CDR3: TGCGCCAGCAGCTTGCCGAGGATAGGCGATGCAACTAATGAAAAACTGTTTTTT. Protein sequence: CASSLPRIGDATNEKLFF.

The chain carries TRBV18 and TRBJ1-4, with 7 bases fitting TRBD1. This CDR3 has 16 amino acids. The V segment lost 3 bases and the J segment 0 bases; nucleotides outside the gene matches: 4. The germline V gene has CDR1 KGHSH and CDR2 LQKENI. The CDR3 DNA is TGTGCCAGCTCACCCTTCGGGACAGCAACTAATGAAAAACTGTTTTTT. The encoded protein is CASSPFGTATNEKLFF.

CDR3 coding DNA: TGCGCCAGCAGCCAAGAGGGAAGTCTTAATGGCTACACCTTC. Protein: CASSQEGSLNGYTF. J is TRBJ1-2 and V is TRBV4-3; D gene unclear. CDR1 is LGHNA, CDR2 YSLEER, per germline. CDR3 size: 14 residues. V dropped 0 bases and J dropped 6 bases, with 11 bases sitting between them.

This clonotype was seen a few times. This rearrangement joins TRBV7-2 to TRBJ2-7; 9 nucleotides line up with TRBD1. Germline CDR1 and CDR2: SGHTA and FQGNSA. The CDR3 spans 16 residues. V lost 4 bases, J lost 4 bases, and 11 bases stayed unmatched. The CDR3 DNA follows: TGTGCCAGCAGCTCATCCCGGGACAGGGAGTTGTACGAGCAGTACTTC. Protein sequence: CASSSSRDRELYEQYF.

V and J are TRBV2 and TRBJ1-1; 9 nucleotides agree with TRBD1. The CDR3 is 15 residues long. The V and J ends lost 4 bases and 4 bases, in that order; junction bases with no gene match: 7. Germline loops: CDR1 SNHLY, CDR2 FYNNEI. The CDR3 DNA reads as TGTGCCAGCAGTGCTACGGGACAGGGATTCACTGAAGCTTTCTTT. This translates into CASSATGQGFTEAFF.

This clonotype was counted between two and nine times. V and J are TRBV20-1 and TRBJ2-5; TRBD2 agrees at 9 bases. CDR1 is DFQATT and CDR2 is SNEGSKA in the germline V gene (reference sequence). This CDR3 spans 16 amino acids. The trim removed 1 base at V and 5 bases at J, leaving 11 bases unmatched. CDR3 amino acids: CSARASRAGGRETQYF. The CDR3 DNA reads as TGCAGTGCTAGAGCCTCTCGAGCGGGGGGTCGGGAGACCCAGTACTTC.

The chain has TRBV4-1 and TRBJ2-7, with D tentatively TRBD1 or TRBD2 (5 bases each). Germline V lookup: CDR1 MGHRA, CDR2 YSYEKL. V was clipped by 1 base and J by 4 bases, with 11 bases between them. This CDR3 comprises 14 residues. The CDR3 DNA reads TGCGCCAGCAGCCAAGTCGAGCGGACATACGAGCAGTACTTC. This gives the protein CASSQVERTYEQYF.

This clonotype was recorded at least ten times. This chain connects TRBV6-4 to TRBJ2-1, with 9 bases aligning to TRBD2. After removal of 0 bases from V and 5 bases from J, the junction contained 2 bases not matched to a gene. The CDR3 totals 15 residues. Germline loops: CDR1 MRHNA, CDR2 SNTAGT. The CDR3 region is CASSDSSGGNNEQFF. CDR3 nucleotides: TGTGCCAGCAGTGACTCAAGCGGGGGGAACAATGAGCAGTTCTTC.

This sequence joins TRBV5-6 and TRBJ1-1; 8 bases fit TRBD1. The V and J ends lost 0 bases and 5 bases, in that order; junction bases with no gene match: 3. Germline CDR1 and CDR2: SGHDT and YYEEEE. There are 14 residues in the CDR3. CDR3 in amino acids: CASSLGTGLTEAFF. The CDR3 DNA follows: TGTGCCAGCAGCTTGGGGACAGGGTTGACTGAAGCTTTCTTT.

V is TRBV9 and J is TRBJ1-1; D gene uncertain. Germline V lookup: CDR1 SGDLS, CDR2 YYNGEE. The CDR3 consists of 14 residues. V was clipped by 3 bases and J by 5 bases, with 14 bases between them. CDR3 nucleotides: TGTGCCAGCAGCGCAGCAGGTCCGGGGACTGAAGCTTTCTTT. Its translation is CASSAAGPGTEAFF.

This clonotype was picked up a small number of times. The chain recombines TRBV11-2 with TRBJ2-5; maybe TRBD1 (6 bases). The V end was cut by 5 bases, the J end by 5 bases, with 15 bases between. This CDR3 is 14 amino acids long. The germline V gene encodes CDR1 SGHAT and CDR2 FQNNGV. CDR3 nucleotides: TGTGCCAGCAGCGAAGACTGGGGGCTGGAGACCCAGTACTTC. It codes for CASSEDWGLETQYF.

In its sample, this clonotype was seen a few times. This chain joins TRBV6-5 and TRBJ2-7, with D perhaps TRBD2 (6 bases). This CDR3 is 15 amino acids long. The V gene lost 0 bases and the J gene lost 2 bases, with 11 bases spanning the gap. Germline CDR1 reads MNHEY; CDR2 reads SVGAGI. The chain's CDR3 is CASSYSGRETYEQYF. CDR3 nucleotides: TGTGCCAGCAGTTACTCGGGACGGGAGACCTACGAGCAGTACTTC.

The chain is built from TRBV12-3 or TRBV12-4 and TRBJ1-5; D gene uncertain. The CDR3 consists of 12 residues. The germline V and J ends were trimmed by 8 bases and 4 bases, with 9 bases remaining between them. In DNA, the CDR3 is TGTGCCAGCTGCACGGGGAATCAGCCCCAGCATTTT. Its translation is CASCTGNQPQHF.

This sequence joins TRBV2 and TRBJ2-7; D may match TRBD1 or TRBD2 (5 bases each). This CDR3 spans 13 amino acids. V was clipped by 5 bases and J by 3 bases, with 11 bases between them. CDR1 and CDR2 (germline): SNHLY, FYNNEI. The CDR3 DNA follows: TGTGCCAGCAGTCGGGACGGCTTCTACGAGCAGTACGTC. Its protein product is CASSRDGFYEQYV.

A few counts support this clonotype. The chain recombines TRBV4-1 with TRBJ2-5; D is unclear. From germline, CDR1 is MGHRA and CDR2 YSYEKL. Trimming cost V 0 bases and J 8 bases, with 10 bases left between them. The CDR3 is made up of 13 amino acids. DNA for the CDR3: TGCGCCAGCAGCCAAGACGTGGTAGAAACCCAGTACTTC. Encoded protein: CASSQDVVETQYF.

The chain joins TRBV7-8 to TRBJ2-7; possibly TRBD1 or TRBD2 for D (5 bases each). CDR1 and CDR2 (germline): SGHVS, FQNEAQ. This CDR3 spans 15 amino acids. Between the trimmed V and J ends, which lost 5 bases and 0 bases, there was a span of 14 bases. The CDR3 reads CASSEILGTSYEQYF. For the CDR3, the DNA is TGTGCCAGCAGCGAAATCCTGGGGACCTCCTACGAGCAGTACTTC.

This clonotype was seen a handful of times. The chain is built from TRBV7-3 and TRBJ2-5; 10 nucleotides match TRBD1. This CDR3 comprises 15 residues. Trimming took 4 bases from V and 4 from J; bases not matched to a gene: 6. Per germline, CDR1 SGHTA and CDR2 FQGTGA. The CDR3 nucleotides are TGTGCCAGCAGCTCGGGACAGGGGAGAGGAGAGACCCAGTACTTC. Translated, it gives CASSSGQGRGETQYF.

Details on this clonotype: One junction end disagrees with the germline gene, perhaps due to a read error. This chain links TRBV28 with TRBJ2-5; TRBD1 matches at 7 bases. CDR3 length: 11 amino acids. Germline V gives CDR1 MDHEN, CDR2 SYDVKM. The CDR3 region has the DNA TGTGCCAGCAGGGGGGACAGCCTTATCGGCTTC. Translated: CASRGDSLIGF.

A few counts support this clonotype. The chain combines TRBV7-9 with TRBJ1-2; TRBD1 agrees at 7 bases. With 1 base clipped from V and 3 bases from J, the junction kept 5 bases outside the gene matches. Germline CDR1 is SEHNR and CDR2 is FQNEAQ (reference sequence). The CDR3 totals 15 residues. This chain's CDR3 is CASSLDGTDYYGYTF. The DNA for the CDR3 is TGTGCCAGCAGCTTAGATGGGACAGATTACTATGGCTACACCTTC.

Only a few counts were recorded for this clonotype. This sequence joins TRBV6-2 or TRBV6-3 and TRBJ1-6, with 7 bases fitting TRBD1. The CDR3 has 16 amino acids. Germline values: CDR1 MNHEY, CDR2 SVGEGT. With V trimmed by 6 bases and J by 6 bases, 11 bases remained unmatched. CDR3 in DNA: TGTGCCAGCAGCCTAATCTCGACAGGGTCTAATTCACCCCTCCACTTT. This translates into CASSLISTGSNSPLHF.

This clonotype was counted between two and nine times. The rearrangement links TRBV20-1 to TRBJ2-5, with D perhaps being TRBD1 or TRBD2 (5 bases each). The V end lost 0 bases, the J end lost 5 bases, and 16 bases lay between the germline ends. The CDR3 has 15 residues. Germline V lookup: CDR1 DFQATT, CDR2 SNEGSKA (reference sequence). The CDR3 coding sequence is TGCAGTGCTAGAGATTTGGGACGGTGGCGGGAGACCCAGTACTTC. It encodes CSARDLGRWRETQYF.

The CDR3: CASSSRLAVNEQFF. The CDR3 nucleotides read TGTGCCAGCAGCTCTAGACTAGCTGTAAATGAGCAGTTCTTC. This chain joins TRBV13 and TRBJ2-1, with 7 bases lining up with TRBD2. This CDR3 region has 14 residues. Germline lookup yields CDR1 PRHDT and CDR2 FYEKMQ (reference sequence). With V trimmed by 4 bases and J by 7 bases, 7 bases remained unmatched.

This clonotype was seen more than once but under ten times. The CDR3 loop is CASSLSSTGGYNEQFF. The CDR3 DNA sequence: TGTGCCAGCAGCTTAAGCAGTACGGGGGGTTACAATGAGCAGTTCTTC. The genes are TRBV7-3 and TRBJ2-1; 7 bases line up with TRBD2. Germline CDR1 reads SGHTA; CDR2 reads FQGTGA. The V segment lost 1 base and the J segment 4 bases; nucleotides outside the gene matches: 7. The CDR3 consists of 16 residues.

The rearrangement links TRBV5-1 to TRBJ2-5; 14 positions agree with TRBD2. The V and J ends lost 3 bases and 0 bases, in that order; junction bases with no gene match: 10. The CDR3 runs to 19 residues. Germline V gives CDR1 SGHRS, CDR2 YFSETQ. The CDR3 loop reads CASSSLRTSGGPNQETQYF. The CDR3 DNA sequence: TGCGCCAGCAGCTCTTTGCGGACTAGCGGGGGGCCTAACCAAGAGACCCAGTACTTC.

The gene calls are TRBV20-1 and TRBJ2-7, with a possible D match to TRBD2 (6 bases). Trimming cost V 4 bases and J 6 bases, with 16 bases left between them. CDR3 length: 13 amino acids. Germline CDR1 and CDR2: DFQATT and SNEGSKA (reference sequence). The DNA for the CDR3 is TGCAGTGCTACTAGCGAGGCAGCCTCCGAGCAGTACGTC. It is translated as CSATSEAASEQYV.

This clonotype was detected a few times. The gene calls are TRBV11-2 and TRBJ2-3; no definite D call. The germline V gene has CDR1 SGHAT and CDR2 FQNNGV. CDR3 size: 11 residues. Trimming took 1 base from V and 14 from J, leaving 10 bases between them. CDR3 DNA sequence: TGTGCCAGCAGCTTAGGTAGAAGGTTGTATTTT. Residues: CASSLGRRLYF.

The V and J genes are TRBV20-1 and TRBJ2-7, with 9 positions matching TRBD2. This CDR3 contains 13 residues. Germline CDR1 reads DFQATT; CDR2 reads SNEGSKA (reference sequence). J was trimmed by 4 bases and V by 5 bases; bases with no gene match: 6. CDR3: CSAQSGGRYEQYF. CDR3 nucleotides: TGCAGTGCTCAGAGCGGGGGGCGGTACGAGCAGTACTTC.